The rows below give T cell receptor beta chains drawn from one sample of a study of blood T cell repertoires in COVID-19. Assay used: immunoSEQ multiplex PCR; TCRdb lists only in-frame clones, some missing. The data contain about 81,000 clones, about 91% of them singletons. The sample taken for sequencing was peripheral blood. Receptor source: a woman older than 75 with acute or convalescent COVID-19. Each CDR3 is given with its conserved first and last residue. A D gene is named only where the DNA matches it firmly. Clone size is not always given. Where it is, it says once, few, many or a class for expanded clones.

j_call | d_call | clone_size | v_call | cdr3_aa | cdr3_nt
TRBJ2-3 | NA | few | TRBV5-5 | CASSLVPWGADTQYF | TGTGCCAGCAGCTTGGTCCCATGGGGCGCCGATACGCAGTATTTT
TRBJ2-3 | NA | NA | TRBV15 | CATSRVNSFTDTQYF | TGTGCCACCAGCAGAGTTAACAGCTTCACAGATACGCAGTATTTT
TRBJ1-1 | NA | few | TRBV9 | CASSVDSKNTEAFF | TGTGCCAGCAGCGTAGATTCAAAGAACACTGAAGCTTTCTTT
TRBJ2-3 | NA | NA | TRBV5-1 | CASLFGSANTDTQYF | TGCGCCAGCCTCTTCGGGTCGGCAAACACAGATACGCAGTATTTT
TRBJ2-3 | TRBD1 | NA | TRBV5-1 | CASSRTGGITDTQYF | TGCGCCAGCAGTAGGACAGGGGGAATCACAGATACGCAGTATTTT
TRBJ2-1 | NA | NA | TRBV10-3 | CAISGTEYNEQFF | TGTGCCATCAGTGGGACAGAATACAATGAGCAGTTCTTC
TRBJ2-7 | TRBD2 | NA | TRBV7-2 | CASSRSSGSSYEQYF | TGTGCCAGCAGCCGTTCTAGCGGGAGCTCCTACGAGCAGTACTTC
TRBJ2-5 | TRBD2 | once | TRBV19 | CASSPRLAGGQETQYF | TGTGCCAGTAGCCCCCGACTAGCGGGAGGACAAGAGACCCAGTACTTC
TRBJ2-7 | TRBD1 | NA | TRBV6-6 | CASSLGQGAAGWSYEQYF | TGTGCCAGCAGTCTGGGACAGGGGGCGGCCGGATGGTCCTACGAGCAGTACTTC
TRBJ1-1 | TRBD1 | NA | TRBV4-3 | CASDSGTGVTEAFF | TGCGCCAGCGATTCCGGGACAGGGGTTACTGAAGCTTTCTTT
TRBJ2-3 | TRBD1 | NA | TRBV19 | CASSIRGTGGRTDTQYF | TGTGCCAGTAGTATTAGGGGGACAGGGGGCCGGACAGATACGCAGTATTTT
TRBJ1-3 | NA | NA | TRBV7-7 | CASSLGSTGSGNTIYF | TGTGCTAGCAGCTTGGGATCGACAGGCTCTGGAAACACCATATATTTT
TRBJ2-5 | TRBD1 | NA | TRBV29-1 | CSVEQGAETQYF | TGCAGCGTTGAACAGGGGGCAGAGACCCAGTACTTC
TRBJ2-5 | TRBD2 | NA | TRBV14 | CASSSLAGGPETQYF | TGTGCCAGCAGCTCCCTTGCGGGGGGGCCGGAGACCCAGTACTTC
TRBJ2-7 | NA | NA | TRBV3-1/TRBV3-2 | CASSRPRWYEQYF | TGTGCCAGCAGCCGCCCTAGGTGGTACGAGCAGTACTTC
TRBJ2-7 | NA | NA | TRBV12-3/TRBV12-4 | CASRGPLYEQYF | TGTGCCAGCAGGGGGCCGCTCTACGAGCAGTACTTC
TRBJ1-2 | NA | NA | TRBV5-6 | CASSIRGGGYTF | TGTGCCAGCAGCATCAGGGGTGGCGGCTACACCTTC
TRBJ2-3 | NA | NA | TRBV4-1 | CASSLSPASPDTQYF | TGCGCCAGCAGCCTCAGCCCCGCTAGCCCAGATACGCAGTATTTT
TRBJ2-1 | TRBD2 | NA | TRBV4-2 | CASSQGGSGGYNEQFF | TGTGCCAGCAGCCAAGGAGGTAGCGGGGGTTACAATGAGCAGTTCTTC
TRBJ2-5 | NA | NA | TRBV3-1/TRBV3-2 | CASSQGREKVETQYF | TGTGCCAGCAGCCAAGGAAGGGAGAAGGTAGAGACCCAGTACTTC
TRBJ2-1 | NA | NA | TRBV10-1 | CASSESVKAGVEQFF | TGCGCCAGCAGTGAGTCCGTAAAGGCGGGCGTTGAGCAGTTCTTC
TRBJ1-2 | NA | few | TRBV19 | CASTITGTYGYTF | TGTGCCAGTACCATAACAGGGACCTATGGCTACACCTTC
TRBJ2-5 | TRBD2 | NA | TRBV5-4 | CASSDYVRGGEETQYF | TGTGCCAGCAGCGACTACGTACGGGGGGGGGAAGAGACCCAGTACTTC
TRBJ1-5 | TRBD1 | NA | TRBV5-6 | CASSPGTGDSNQPQHF | TGTGCCAGCAGCCCAGGGACAGGGGATAGCAATCAGCCCCAGCATTTT
TRBJ2-2 | NA | NA | TRBV30 | CAWRKGGDPTGELFF | TGTGCCTGGAGGAAGGGGGGGGATCCCACCGGGGAGCTGTTTTTT
TRBJ2-3 | NA | NA | TRBV12-3/TRBV12-4 | CASSLDTQYF | TGTGCCAGCAGCCTGGATACGCAGTATTTT
TRBJ2-5 | TRBD2 | NA | TRBV2 | CASSESGTSGRGTQYF | TGTGCCAGCAGCGAGTCCGGGACTAGCGGGAGAGGGACCCAGTACTTC
TRBJ2-3 | TRBD2 | NA | TRBV5-4 | CASSLDLAGTDTQYF | TGTGCCAGCAGCTTGGATCTAGCGGGAACAGATACGCAGTATTTT
TRBJ1-5 | NA | NA | TRBV19 | CASSRDRGAESNQPQHF | TGTGCCAGTAGTAGGGATCGGGGGGCCGAAAGCAATCAGCCCCAGCATTTT
TRBJ2-7 | NA | NA | TRBV7-8 | CASSPGGPYEQYF | TGTGCCAGCAGCCCCGGAGGGCCGTACGAGCAGTACTTC
TRBJ2-3 | TRBD1 | NA | TRBV25-1 | CASSELGQGPSTDTQYF | TGTGCCAGCAGTGAATTGGGACAGGGGCCGAGCACAGATACGCAGTATTTT
TRBJ1-1 | NA | NA | TRBV9 | CASSVEAIAAEAFF | TGTGCCAGCAGCGTAGAAGCGATCGCAGCTGAAGCTTTCTTT
TRBJ2-7 | TRBD1 | NA | TRBV5-6 | CASSGTGSSYEQYF | TGTGCCAGCAGCGGGACAGGGAGCTCCTACGAGCAGTACTTC
TRBJ1-1 | NA | NA | TRBV14 | CASSLTQGNTEAFF | TGTGCCAGCAGCCTGACACAGGGGAACACTGAAGCTTTCTTT
TRBJ2-3 | NA | NA | TRBV5-6 | CASSLALASIETQYF | TGTGCCAGCAGCTTGGCGCTAGCGTCCATTGAAACGCAGTATTTT
TRBJ2-2 | TRBD1 | NA | TRBV19 | CASSQPGQESGELFF | TGTGCCAGTAGTCAACCCGGACAGGAATCTGGGGAGCTGTTTTTT
TRBJ1-1 | TRBD1 | NA | TRBV18 | CASSPPGQGTNTEAFF | TGTGCCAGCTCACCACCGGGACAGGGTACGAACACTGAAGCTTTCTTT
TRBJ1-4 | NA | once | TRBV7-9 | CASSLDGTAGGEKLFF | TGTGCCAGCAGCTTAGATGGGACCGCGGGAGGGGAAAAACTGTTTTTT
TRBJ2-3 | TRBD2 | NA | TRBV19 | CATSGGAGTQYF | TGTGCCACAAGCGGGGGGGCCGGTACGCAGTATTTT
TRBJ2-7 | TRBD1 | NA | TRBV5-1 | CASSLASTGASYEQYF | TGCGCCAGCAGCTTGGCATCGACAGGGGCCTCCTACGAGCAGTACTTC
TRBJ2-7 | TRBD2 | NA | TRBV30 | CAWSVGLADYEQYF | TGTGCCTGGAGTGTAGGCCTAGCGGATTACGAGCAGTACTTC
TRBJ1-1 | TRBD1 | once | TRBV5-5 | CASSPTGVNTEAFF | TGTGCCAGCAGCCCGACAGGGGTGAACACTGAAGCTTTCTTT
TRBJ2-7 | NA | NA | TRBV7-3 | CASSNTGSEQYF | TGTGCCAGCAGCAACACAGGCTCCGAGCAGTACTTC
TRBJ1-5 | NA | NA | TRBV6-5 | CASRQINQPQHF | TGTGCCAGCCGACAGATCAATCAGCCCCAGCATTTT
TRBJ1-4 | TRBD1 | once | TRBV2 | CASSQGGATNEKLFF | TGTGCCAGCAGTCAGGGGGGAGCAACTAATGAAAAACTGTTTTTT